This entry is about one TCR beta chain. The CDR3 length is 14 residues. V lost 8 bases, J lost 6 bases, and 8 bases stayed unmatched. These data belong to a study of blood T cell repertoires in COVID-19. Overall study: Spain, Italy and the United States supplied samples that represented acute and convalescent COVID-19. Sources were T cells, B-cell-depleted T cells, or PBMCs; the material itself was cDNA or gDNA.

Original data processing: Nucleated cell number was recorded as an estimate derived from reference gene primer amplification. Sequencing was performed with immunoSEQ multiplex PCR; in TCRdb, only in-frame clones are kept and a portion is missing. V, J and clone size are those of that table, while D and trimming were read from the DNA. Of 120,000 or so clones in the sample, 60% to 80% were seen once. The chain is built from TRBV23-1 and TRBJ2-2; 8 positions agree with TRBD1. TRBV23-1 is classed as an ORF, of uncertain function. The receptor was isolated from a man in his sixties with acute or convalescent COVID-19. The sample comprised peripheral blood. The CDR3 loop reads CASPFRTGPGELFF. In DNA, the CDR3 is TGCGCCAGCCCATTTAGGACAGGGCCCGGGGAGCTGTTTTTT.